The 24 T cell receptor beta chains in this list originate from one sample, sequenced in a study of CD8 T cells in ankylosing spondylitis. MiXCR was run by TCRdb on the 5' RACE reads, yielding one entry per CDR3 protein. The sample has 40,000 to 50,000 distinct CDR3 sequences; approximately 2.6% are singletons. The source material was blood, either unsorted or a sorted T cell fraction (not recorded which). The origin of the receptors is a male donor with ankylosing spondylitis or in good health (not recorded which).

Ten or more counts support this clonotype. The chain has TRBV9 and TRBJ2-3; D assignment may be TRBD1 or TRBD2 (5 bases each). The CDR3 consists of 14 residues. V lost 3 bases and J lost 0, with 8 bases in between. Germline assignment: CDR1 SGDLS and CDR2 YYNGEE. In nucleotides, the CDR3 is TGTGCCAGCAGCGCCCGGGACAGCACAGATACGCAGTATTTT. Its translation is CASSARDSTDTQYF.

This clonotype has a count of ten or more. The chain joins TRBV9 to TRBJ2-3, with D tentatively TRBD1 (6 bases). Germline V gene data show CDR1 as SGDLS and CDR2 as YYNGEE. The CDR3 consists of 14 residues. Trimming cost V 7 bases and J 1 base, with 13 bases left between them. The CDR3 region is CASGTGRGTDTQYF. In DNA form, the CDR3 reads TGTGCCAGCGGAACAGGGCGCGGCACAGATACGCAGTATTTT.

With regard to this clonotype: Just one base apart from a much larger clone, this may be a read error. The CDR3 region is CVSSSRRGLTGELFF. The CDR3 nucleotides read TGTGTCAGCAGCTCAAGACGGGGCCTCACCGGGGAGCTGTTTTTT. This chain links TRBV9 with TRBJ2-2; the D gene could be TRBD1 or TRBD2 (5 bases each). CDR3 size: 15 residues. Germline loops: CDR1 SGDLS, CDR2 YYNGEE.

The table lists this clonotype with many counts. The rearrangement links TRBV9 to TRBJ2-7, with D perhaps being TRBD1 or TRBD2 (5 bases each). Germline CDR1 reads SGDLS; CDR2 reads YYNGEE. V was cut by 4 bases and J by 2 bases, with 10 bases left in between. The CDR3 runs 13 residues. CDR3 sequence: CASSPRGAYEQYF. The CDR3 DNA reads TGTGCCAGCAGCCCCCGGGGCGCCTACGAGCAGTACTTC.

This clonotype showed up many times. V usage is TRBV9 and J usage is TRBJ2-1; D might be TRBD1 (6 bases). This CDR3 spans 16 amino acids. Trimming shortened V by 0 bases and J by 0 bases, and 10 bases separated the two germline ends. CDR1 and CDR2 from the germline V gene are SGDLS and YYNGEE. The CDR3 DNA reads TGTGCCAGCAGCGTAGCCCAGGGGACCTCCTACAATGAGCAGTTCTTC. It codes for CASSVAQGTSYNEQFF.

This clonotype has ten or more counts. The chain joins TRBV9 to TRBJ1-5, with D hard to call. V lost 3 bases and J 7 bases, leaving 11 bases between the germline ends. CDR1 is SGDLS and CDR2 is YYNGEE in the germline V gene. The CDR3 is made up of 13 amino acids. CDR3 loop: CASSGQPGQPQHF. As DNA, the CDR3 is TGTGCCAGCAGCGGGCAGCCTGGGCAGCCCCAGCATTTT.

The chain has TRBV9 and TRBJ1-4; D is possibly TRBD1 (6 bases). Per germline, CDR1 SGDLS and CDR2 YYNGEE. The CDR3 is 19 amino acids. Trimming removed 2 bases at V and 4 bases at J, with 24 bases between. CDR3 sequence reads: CASSVAPLQGRFDNEKLFF. The DNA of the CDR3 is TGTGCCAGCAGCGTGGCCCCCTTGCAGGGGCGTTTTGATAATGAAAAACTGTTTTTT.

This clonotype has ten or more counts. This chain links TRBV9 with TRBJ2-1, with 8 bases aligning to TRBD2. Germline values: CDR1 SGDLS, CDR2 YYNGEE. This CDR3 contains 16 residues. V dropped 0 bases and J dropped 6; count of bases not matched to a gene: 8. The CDR3 here is CASSVEGGRRPNEQFF. CDR3 nucleotides: TGTGCCAGCAGCGTAGAGGGCGGGAGGCGGCCCAATGAGCAGTTCTTC.

The sample holds many counts of this clonotype. The chain carries TRBV9 and TRBJ2-1; D not certain. Germline CDR1 and CDR2: SGDLS and YYNGEE. The V and J ends lost 3 bases and 2 bases respectively, with 12 bases between them. The CDR3 has 15 residues. CDR3 protein: CASSELDGPYNEQFF. The CDR3 region has the DNA TGTGCCAGCAGCGAGTTGGACGGGCCCTACAATGAGCAGTTCTTC.

This clonotype was recorded at least ten times. The chain joins TRBV9 to TRBJ2-6; 14 bases fit TRBD2. This CDR3 is 19 amino acids long. From germline, CDR1 is SGDLS and CDR2 YYNGEE. V gave up 4 bases and J gave up 0 bases; unmatched junction bases: 6. The CDR3: CASSPTGTSGSSGANVLTF. The CDR3 bases are TGTGCCAGCAGCCCAACCGGGACTAGCGGGAGCTCTGGGGCCAACGTCCTGACTTTC.

Ten or more counts support this clonotype. V usage is TRBV9 and J usage is TRBJ1-1; perhaps TRBD1 as D (5 bases). The germline CDR1 and CDR2 sequences are SGDLS and YYNGEE. The CDR3 has 15 amino acids. Trimming removed 1 base from V and 4 bases from J, with 14 bases in between. For the CDR3, the DNA is TGTGCCAGCAGCGTAATTGGGGGTATGGGCACTGAAGCTTTCTTT. Amino acid sequence: CASSVIGGMGTEAFF.

This clonotype has ten or more counts. The J gene is TRBJ2-1, the V gene TRBV9, with D possibly matching TRBD1 (6 bases). The ends were cut back, 3 bases at V and 7 bases at J, with 17 bases in the middle. The CDR3 totals 15 residues. Germline V gene lookup returns CDR1 SGDLS and CDR2 YYNGEE. CDR3 protein: CASSGPPGRGNEQFF. For the CDR3, the DNA is TGTGCCAGCAGCGGACCCCCTGGCAGGGGTAATGAGCAGTTCTTC.

Ten or more counts support this clonotype. DNA of the CDR3: TGTGCCAGCAGCACCAGCGGGCAGGCCGGGGGTGAGCAGTTCTTC. It codes for CASSTSGQAGGEQFF. The chain has TRBV9 and TRBJ2-1; D possibly corresponds to TRBD2 (6 bases). The ends were cut back, 4 bases at V and 9 bases at J, with 20 bases in the middle. CDR3 length: 15 amino acids. Germline CDR1 and CDR2: SGDLS and YYNGEE.

At least ten counts were recorded for this clonotype. V gene TRBV9 combines with J gene TRBJ2-7; D remains ambiguous. This CDR3 comprises 13 residues. Germline assignment: CDR1 SGDLS and CDR2 YYNGEE. Trimming shortened V by 0 bases and J by 3 bases, and 7 bases separated the two germline ends. CDR3 DNA: TGTGCCAGCAGCGTAGCGTCTAGCTACGAGCAGTACTTC. As protein: CASSVASSYEQYF. The full variable domain, in which reference TRBV9 and TRBJ2-7 provide the parts outside the CDR3, is DSGVTQTPKHLITATGQRVTLRCSPRSGDLSVYWYQQSLDQGLQFLIQYYNGEERAKGNILERFSAQQFPDLHSELNLSSLELGDSALYFCASSVASSYEQYFGPGTRLTVT.

This clonotype was detected many times. This sequence joins TRBV9 and TRBJ2-3, with D unclear. Deletions cut 0 bases from V and 4 bases from J, with 9 bases between. Germline V lookup: CDR1 SGDLS, CDR2 YYNGEE. This CDR3 has 14 residues. The CDR3 protein is CASSVGPTPDTQYF. The CDR3 bases are TGTGCCAGCAGCGTAGGTCCCACCCCAGATACGCAGTATTTT.

The V call is TRBV9, the J call TRBJ2-1; D is undetermined. Germline assignment: CDR1 SGDLS and CDR2 YYNGEE. This CDR3 spans 16 amino acids. Trimming left V 1 base short and J 8 bases short, with 19 bases between. The DNA for the CDR3 is TGTGCCAGCAGCGTATCAGGATTGGGTTCCGGCGATGAGCAGTTCTTC. Translated, it gives CASSVSGLGSGDEQFF.

This clonotype was seen at least ten times. The V call is TRBV9, the J call TRBJ2-1, with a tentative D call TRBD2 (5 bases). Trimming took off 0 bases at V and 4 bases at J, with 11 bases between the two ends. CDR3 length equals 15 residues. Germline CDR1 SGDLS, CDR2 YYNGEE. The CDR3 is CASSVVGEPYNEQFF. The CDR3 region has the DNA TGTGCCAGCAGCGTAGTGGGAGAGCCTTACAATGAGCAGTTCTTC.

In this sample, this clonotype turned up many times. The chain carries TRBV9 and TRBJ2-1, with D perhaps TRBD1 or TRBD2 (5 bases each). The V gene lost 4 bases and the J gene lost 10 bases, with 15 bases spanning the gap. The CDR3 loop spans 13 amino acids. The germline V gene has CDR1 SGDLS and CDR2 YYNGEE. CDR3 sequence (DNA): TGTGCCAGCAGCTCGGGACCCGACACGGAGCAGTTCTTC. It is translated as CASSSGPDTEQFF.

In this sample, this clonotype turned up many times. The chain combines TRBV9 with TRBJ2-5; D is unclear. From germline, CDR1 is SGDLS and CDR2 YYNGEE. This CDR3 is 14 amino acids long. The germline V and J ends were trimmed by 4 bases and 5 bases, with 15 bases remaining between them. The CDR3 nucleotides read TGTGCCAGCAGCCAACCAGTCCAAGCGGAGACCCAGTACTTC. Protein: CASSQPVQAETQYF.

This clonotype was seen ten or more times. The chain recombines TRBV9 with TRBJ2-7, with 7 nucleotides matching TRBD2. Germline values: CDR1 SGDLS, CDR2 YYNGEE. The CDR3 is 14 residues long. Losses at the gene ends were 1 base for V and 5 bases for J; bases not matched to a gene: 6. The CDR3 DNA reads TGTGCCAGCAGCGTAAGCGGGAACTCTGACGAGCAGTACTTC. Its translation: CASSVSGNSDEQYF. Full variable domain (rest looked up from reference TRBV9 and TRBJ2-7): DSGVTQTPKHLITATGQRVTLRCSPRSGDLSVYWYQQSLDQGLQFLIQYYNGEERAKGNILERFSAQQFPDLHSELNLSSLELGDSALYFCASSVSGNSDEQYFGPGTRLTVT.

There are many counts of this clonotype. J is TRBJ1-6 and V is TRBV9, with D unclear. The V and J ends lost 0 bases and 7 bases respectively, with 5 bases between them. The CDR3 is made up of 13 amino acids. CDR1 is SGDLS, CDR2 YYNGEE, per germline. The CDR3: CASSVAGNSPLHF. The CDR3 coding sequence is TGTGCCAGCAGCGTAGCCGGCAATTCACCCCTCCACTTT. Supplemented by reference TRBV9 and TRBJ1-6, the full variable domain reads DSGVTQTPKHLITATGQRVTLRCSPRSGDLSVYWYQQSLDQGLQFLIQYYNGEERAKGNILERFSAQQFPDLHSELNLSSLELGDSALYFCASSVAGNSPLHFGNGTRLTVT.

This clonotype was recorded many times. The CDR3 protein is CASSVATVDFQETQYF. CDR3 DNA: TGTGCCAGCAGCGTAGCTACTGTGGACTTCCAAGAGACCCAGTACTTC. The chain employs TRBV9 and TRBJ2-5, with D possibly TRBD2 on 5 matching bases. CDR1 and CDR2 (germline): SGDLS, YYNGEE. Trimming stripped 0 bases from V and 1 base from J, with 13 bases between. The CDR3 is made up of 16 amino acids.

This clonotype was seen at least ten times. The chain employs TRBV9 and TRBJ1-1; D is unresolved. The CDR3 length is 14 residues. Germline loops: CDR1 SGDLS, CDR2 YYNGEE. Between the trimmed V and J ends, which lost 5 bases and 1 base, there was a span of 12 bases. CDR3 sequence reads: CASRSERGNTEAFF. CDR3 nucleotides: TGTGCCAGCAGATCCGAGCGGGGGAACACTGAAGCTTTCTTT.

This clonotype occurred many times. The chain couples TRBV9 to TRBJ1-1; D might be TRBD1 (6 bases). Germline V gene lookup returns CDR1 SGDLS and CDR2 YYNGEE. Trimming took 0 bases from V and 2 from J, leaving 11 bases between them. The CDR3 sequence is 15 residues long. Written as DNA, the CDR3 is TGTGCCAGCAGCGTAGGGGACACTCTTAACACTGAAGCTTTCTTT. Its translation is CASSVGDTLNTEAFF.